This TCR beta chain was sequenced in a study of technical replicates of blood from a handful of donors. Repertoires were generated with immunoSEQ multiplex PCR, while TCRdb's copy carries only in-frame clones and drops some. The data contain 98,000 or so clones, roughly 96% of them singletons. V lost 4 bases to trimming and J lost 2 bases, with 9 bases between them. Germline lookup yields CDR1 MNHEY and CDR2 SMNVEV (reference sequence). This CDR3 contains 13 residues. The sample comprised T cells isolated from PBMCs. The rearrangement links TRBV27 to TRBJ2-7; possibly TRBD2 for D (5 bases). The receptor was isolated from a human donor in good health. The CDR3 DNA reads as TGTGCCAGCAGTTGGAGCGGAACCTACGAGCAGTACTTC. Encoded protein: CASSWSGTYEQYF.